Described below is a single TCR beta chain sequence and its context. The data were taken from a study of blood T cell repertoires in COVID-19. TCRdb's table, derived via immunoSEQ multiplex PCR, lists solely in-frame clones and lacks some. The sample consists of fewer than 200,000 clones, roughly 88% of them appearing once. Looked up from germline, CDR1 is SGHVS and CDR2 is FQNEAQ. Trimming removed 5 bases from V and 7 bases from J; junction bases left unmatched: 4. The CDR3 length is 12 residues. The chain joins TRBV7-8 to TRBJ1-2; 7 bases are a match to TRBD1. What was sequenced was peripheral blood. The clonotype comes from a man in his 60s who had recovered from COVID-19. CDR3: CASSQDRAGYTF. The CDR3 region has the DNA TGTGCCAGCAGCCAAGACAGGGCTGGCTACACCTTC.